This TCR beta chain derives from a study of PD-L1 blockade in urothelial cancer. Study-level information: Atezolizumab, begun by patients in about 2014, was given at 1,200 mg intravenously every 3 weeks. At 6 weeks and at 3 weeks (second dose) after treatment start, blood was analyzed.

TCRdb's copy holds only in-frame clones and misses some; the assay was immunoSEQ multiplex PCR. The sample holds tens of thousands of clones, approximately 86% seen once. From germline, CDR1 is MNHNY and CDR2 SVGAGI (reference sequence). V lost 6 bases to trimming and J lost 5 bases, with 10 bases between them. The CDR3 has 13 amino acids. Time point given: pretreatment peripheral blood. Study-wide findings and caveats: Durable-benefit patients showed greater tumor-associated blood clone expansion at 3 weeks. Better survival was predicted when blood TCR clonality before treatment fell below the median.

This clone has just a few counts. Its specificity is not known. Sequenced material: PBMCs, taken around atezolizumab (anti-PD-L1) treatment. The chain combines TRBV6-6 with TRBJ1-4; tentatively, D is TRBD1 (5 bases). The clonotype comes from a man aged 60-69 years with urothelial cancer. The CDR3 sequence is CASSGQGNEKLFF. The CDR3, as DNA: TGTGCCAGCAGCGGGCAGGGCAATGAAAAACTGTTTTTT.